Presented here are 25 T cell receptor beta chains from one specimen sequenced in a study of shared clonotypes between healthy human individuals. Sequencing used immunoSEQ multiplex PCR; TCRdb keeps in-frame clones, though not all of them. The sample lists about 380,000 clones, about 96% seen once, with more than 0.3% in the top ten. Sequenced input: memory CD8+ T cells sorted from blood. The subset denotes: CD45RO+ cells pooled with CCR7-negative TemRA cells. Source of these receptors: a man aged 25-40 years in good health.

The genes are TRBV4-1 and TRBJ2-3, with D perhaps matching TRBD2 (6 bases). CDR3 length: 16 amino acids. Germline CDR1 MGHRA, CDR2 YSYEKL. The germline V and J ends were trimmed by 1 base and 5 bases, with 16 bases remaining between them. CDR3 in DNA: TGCGCCAGCAGCCAAGCGTATTCTCGGGAGTTAGATACGCAGTATTTT. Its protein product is CASSQAYSRELDTQYF.

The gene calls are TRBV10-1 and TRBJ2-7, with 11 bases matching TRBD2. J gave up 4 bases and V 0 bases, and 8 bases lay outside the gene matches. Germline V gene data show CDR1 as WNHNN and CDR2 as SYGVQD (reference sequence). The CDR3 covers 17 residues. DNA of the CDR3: TGCGCCAGCAGTGAGTCCCGTTCTAGCGGGAGGACGTACGAGCAGTACTTC. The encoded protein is CASSESRSSGRTYEQYF.

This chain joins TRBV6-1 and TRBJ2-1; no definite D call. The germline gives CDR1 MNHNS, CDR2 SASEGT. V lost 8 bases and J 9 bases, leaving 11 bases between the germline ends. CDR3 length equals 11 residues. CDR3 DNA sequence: TGTGCCAGCGGTCCTTTTATTGAGCAGTTCTTC. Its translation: CASGPFIEQFF.

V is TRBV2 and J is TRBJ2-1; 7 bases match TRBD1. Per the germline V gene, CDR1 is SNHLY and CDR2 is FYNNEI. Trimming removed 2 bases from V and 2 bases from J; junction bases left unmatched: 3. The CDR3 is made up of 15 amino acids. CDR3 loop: CASSEKGAAYNEQFF. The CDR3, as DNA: TGTGCCAGCAGTGAAAAGGGGGCCGCCTACAATGAGCAGTTCTTC.

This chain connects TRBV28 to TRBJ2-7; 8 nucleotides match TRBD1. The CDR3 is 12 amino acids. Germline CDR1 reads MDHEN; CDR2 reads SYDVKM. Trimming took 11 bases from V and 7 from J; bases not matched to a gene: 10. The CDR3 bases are TGTGCCGCCTCTTTACAGGGGGTAGAGCAGTACTTC. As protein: CAASLQGVEQYF.

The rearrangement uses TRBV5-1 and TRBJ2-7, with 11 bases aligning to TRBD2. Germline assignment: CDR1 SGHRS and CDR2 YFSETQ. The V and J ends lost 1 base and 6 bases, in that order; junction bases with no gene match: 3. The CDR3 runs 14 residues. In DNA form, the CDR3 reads TGCGCCAGCAGCTTGACTAGCGGGAGTTCCGAGCAGTACTTC. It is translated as CASSLTSGSSEQYF. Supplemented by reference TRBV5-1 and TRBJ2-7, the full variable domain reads KAGVTQTPRYLIKTRGQQVTLSCSPISGHRSVSWYQQTPGQGLQFLFEYFSETQRNKGNFPGRFSGRQFSNSRSEMNVSTLELGDSALYLCASSLTSGSSEQYFGPGTRLTVT.

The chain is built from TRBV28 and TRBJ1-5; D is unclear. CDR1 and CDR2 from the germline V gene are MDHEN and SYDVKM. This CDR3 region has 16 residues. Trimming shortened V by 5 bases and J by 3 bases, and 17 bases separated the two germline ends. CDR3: CASSPQNLGHNQPQHF. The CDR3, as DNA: TGTGCCAGCAGTCCCCAAAACTTAGGGCACAATCAGCCCCAGCATTTT. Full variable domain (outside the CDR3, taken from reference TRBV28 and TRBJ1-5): DVKVTQSSRYLVKRTGEKVFLECVQDMDHENMFWYRQDPGLGLRLIYFSYDVKMKEKGDIPEGYSVSREKKERFSLILESASTNQTSMYLCASSPQNLGHNQPQHFGDGTRLSIL.

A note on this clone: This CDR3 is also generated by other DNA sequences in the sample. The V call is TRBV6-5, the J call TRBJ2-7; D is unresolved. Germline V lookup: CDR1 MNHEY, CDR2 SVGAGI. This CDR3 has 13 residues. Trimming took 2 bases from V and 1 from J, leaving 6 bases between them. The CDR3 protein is CASSYLGSYEQYF. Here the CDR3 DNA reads TGTGCCAGCAGTTACCTGGGGTCCTACGAGCAGTACTTC.

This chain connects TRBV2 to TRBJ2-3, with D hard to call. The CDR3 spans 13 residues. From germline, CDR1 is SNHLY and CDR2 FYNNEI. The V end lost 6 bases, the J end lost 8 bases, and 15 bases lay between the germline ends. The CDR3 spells CASSGLGYGTQYF. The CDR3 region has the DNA TGTGCCAGCAGCGGGCTAGGATATGGTACGCAGTATTTT.

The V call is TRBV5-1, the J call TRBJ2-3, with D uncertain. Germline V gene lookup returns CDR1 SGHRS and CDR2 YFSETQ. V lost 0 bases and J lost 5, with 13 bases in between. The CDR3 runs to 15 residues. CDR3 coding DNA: TGCGCCAGCAGCTTGGAAGGATCCTGGGGAGATACGCAGTATTTT. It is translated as CASSLEGSWGDTQYF.

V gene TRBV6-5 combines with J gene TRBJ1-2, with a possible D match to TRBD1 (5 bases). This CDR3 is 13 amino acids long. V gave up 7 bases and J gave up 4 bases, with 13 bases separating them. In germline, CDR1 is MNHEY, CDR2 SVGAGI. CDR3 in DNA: TGTGCCAGCACCCAAGCAGGGATCTATGGCTACACCTTC. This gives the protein CASTQAGIYGYTF.

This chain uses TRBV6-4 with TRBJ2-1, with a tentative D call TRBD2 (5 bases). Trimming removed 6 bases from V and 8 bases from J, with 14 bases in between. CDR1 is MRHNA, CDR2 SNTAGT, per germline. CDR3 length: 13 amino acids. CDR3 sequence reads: CASRPPLSDEQFF. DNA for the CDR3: TGTGCCAGCAGACCCCCCCTTAGCGATGAGCAGTTCTTC.

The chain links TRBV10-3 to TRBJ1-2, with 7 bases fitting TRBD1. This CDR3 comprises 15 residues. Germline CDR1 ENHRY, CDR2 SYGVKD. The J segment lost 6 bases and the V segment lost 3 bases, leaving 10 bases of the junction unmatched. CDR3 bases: TGTGCCATCAGTGACCGACAGGGCGTCGGGAATGGCTACACCTTC. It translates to CAISDRQGVGNGYTF.

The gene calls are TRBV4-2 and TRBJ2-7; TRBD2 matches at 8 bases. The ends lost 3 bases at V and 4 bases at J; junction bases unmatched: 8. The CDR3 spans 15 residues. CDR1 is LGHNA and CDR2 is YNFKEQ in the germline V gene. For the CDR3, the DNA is TGTGCCAGCAGCCATCCCGGGACTAGATGGTACGAGCAGTACTTC. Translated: CASSHPGTRWYEQYF.

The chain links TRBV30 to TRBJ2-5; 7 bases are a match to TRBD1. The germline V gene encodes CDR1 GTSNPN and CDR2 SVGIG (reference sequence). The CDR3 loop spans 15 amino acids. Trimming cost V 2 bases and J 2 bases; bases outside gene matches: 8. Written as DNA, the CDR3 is TGTGCCTGGAGTCGTTCAACAGGGGTACAAGAGACCCAGTACTTC. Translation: CAWSRSTGVQETQYF.

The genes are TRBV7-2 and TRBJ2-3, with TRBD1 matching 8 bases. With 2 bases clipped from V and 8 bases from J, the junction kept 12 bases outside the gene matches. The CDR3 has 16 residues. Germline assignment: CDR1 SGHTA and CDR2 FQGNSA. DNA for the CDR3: TGTGCCAGCAGCTTACTAGGACAGGGATCCCTGGGTACGCAGTATTTT. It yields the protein CASSLLGQGSLGTQYF.

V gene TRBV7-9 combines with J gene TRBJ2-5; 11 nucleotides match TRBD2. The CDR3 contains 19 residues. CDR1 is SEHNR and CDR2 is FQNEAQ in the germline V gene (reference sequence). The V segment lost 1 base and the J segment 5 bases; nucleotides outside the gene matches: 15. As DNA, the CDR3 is TGTGCCAGCAGCTTAGGGAGACTAGCGGGACGATCTTGGGCGGAGACCCAGTACTTC. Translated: CASSLGRLAGRSWAETQYF.

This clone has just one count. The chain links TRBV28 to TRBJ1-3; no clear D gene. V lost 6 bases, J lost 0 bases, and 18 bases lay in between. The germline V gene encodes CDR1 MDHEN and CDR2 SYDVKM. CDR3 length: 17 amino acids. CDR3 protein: CASRLIDTLSSGNTIYF. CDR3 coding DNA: TGTGCCAGCAGACTGATAGACACCCTGAGCTCTGGAAACACCATATATTTT.

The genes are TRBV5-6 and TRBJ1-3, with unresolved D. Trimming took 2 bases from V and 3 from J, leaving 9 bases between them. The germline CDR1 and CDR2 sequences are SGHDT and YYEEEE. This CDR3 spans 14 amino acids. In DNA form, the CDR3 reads TGTGCCAGCAGCTTCCCGGACCTTGGAAACACCATATATTTT. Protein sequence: CASSFPDLGNTIYF.

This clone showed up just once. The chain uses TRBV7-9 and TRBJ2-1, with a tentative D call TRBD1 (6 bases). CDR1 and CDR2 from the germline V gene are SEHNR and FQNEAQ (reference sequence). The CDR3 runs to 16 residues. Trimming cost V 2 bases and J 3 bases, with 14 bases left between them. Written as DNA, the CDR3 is TGTGCCAGCAGCTTAATCTTCGGACAGAGCTACAATGAGCAGTTCTTC. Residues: CASSLIFGQSYNEQFF.

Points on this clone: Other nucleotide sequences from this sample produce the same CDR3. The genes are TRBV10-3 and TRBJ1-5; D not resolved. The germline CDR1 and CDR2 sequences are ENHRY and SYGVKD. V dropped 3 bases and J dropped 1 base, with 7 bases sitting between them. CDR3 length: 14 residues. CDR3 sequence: CAISDGRSNQPQHF. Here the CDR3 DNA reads TGTGCCATCAGTGACGGGAGGAGCAATCAGCCCCAGCATTTT.

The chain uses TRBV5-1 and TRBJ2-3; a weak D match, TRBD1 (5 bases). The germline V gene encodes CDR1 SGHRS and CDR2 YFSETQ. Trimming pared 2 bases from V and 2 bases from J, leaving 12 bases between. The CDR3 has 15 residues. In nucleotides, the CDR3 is TGCGCCAGCAGCTTCTGGGGCTTCGCCACAGATACGCAGTATTTT. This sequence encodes CASSFWGFATDTQYF.

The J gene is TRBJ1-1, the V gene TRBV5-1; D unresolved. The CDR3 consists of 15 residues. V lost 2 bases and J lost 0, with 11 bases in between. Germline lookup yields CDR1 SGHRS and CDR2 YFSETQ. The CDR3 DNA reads TGCGCCAGCAGCTTTGGAAGAATCATGAACACTGAAGCTTTCTTT. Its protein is CASSFGRIMNTEAFF. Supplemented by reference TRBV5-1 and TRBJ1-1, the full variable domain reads KAGVTQTPRYLIKTRGQQVTLSCSPISGHRSVSWYQQTPGQGLQFLFEYFSETQRNKGNFPGRFSGRQFSNSRSEMNVSTLELGDSALYLCASSFGRIMNTEAFFGQGTRLTVV.

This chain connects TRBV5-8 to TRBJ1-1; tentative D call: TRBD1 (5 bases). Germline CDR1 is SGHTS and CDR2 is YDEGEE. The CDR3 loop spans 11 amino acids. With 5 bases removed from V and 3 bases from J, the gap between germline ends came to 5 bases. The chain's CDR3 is CASRQDTEAFF. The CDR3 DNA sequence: TGTGCCAGCAGACAGGACACTGAAGCTTTCTTT.

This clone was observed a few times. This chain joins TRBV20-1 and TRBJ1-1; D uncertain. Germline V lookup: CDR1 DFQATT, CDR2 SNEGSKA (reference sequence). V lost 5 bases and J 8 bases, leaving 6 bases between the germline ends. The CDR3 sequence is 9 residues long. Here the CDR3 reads CSARREAFF. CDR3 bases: TGCAGTGCTCGACGGGAAGCTTTCTTT.